This is a list of T cell receptor beta chains from one sample in a study of vaccination and CD4 T cells after COVID-19. TCRdb itself ran the PCR reads through MiXCR, one entry per CDR3 protein. In the table there are about 25,000 distinct CDR3 sequences, roughly 27% of which are singletons. Antigens for these TCRs are unknown. The specimen was CD4+ T cells from blood, cultured in vitro, collected about 7 months after SARS-CoV-2 vaccination. The receptors stem from a human donor who had recovered from COVID-19. Both conserved end residues are part of each CDR3. Each record gives: D gene, clone size, V gene, CDR3 length, J gene, CDR3 DNA, CDR3 protein. A D gene is named only where the DNA matches it firmly. The size of a clone is reported for some rows only, either as once, few or many, or as a class for expanded clones.

>TRBD1|medium-sized|TRBV6-1|15|TRBJ1-5
TGTGCCAGCAGTGAAGGGGGACAGGGGGCGGATCCCCAGCATTTT
CASSEGGQGADPQHF
>TRBD2|NA|TRBV6-4|13|TRBJ2-1
TGTGCCAGCAGTGAGCGGGAGAACAATGAGCAGTTCTTC
CASSERENNEQFF
>NA|NA|TRBV20-1|13|TRBJ1-1
TGCAGTGCTAGCCAGGGGTTGAACACTGAAGCTTTCTTT
CSASQGLNTEAFF
>TRBD1|NA|TRBV29-1|13|TRBJ1-1
TGCAGCGTGGAGACAGGGGTGGACACTGAAGCTTTCTTT
CSVETGVDTEAFF
>NA|NA|TRBV28|16|TRBJ2-1
TGTGCCAGCAGTGCCGTGGCGGCGACCTTCTACAATGAGCAGTTCTTC
CASSAVAATFYNEQFF
>NA|NA|TRBV19|17|TRBJ2-3
TGTGCCAGTCGCCCCCACCGGAATTGGGGAACCACAGATACGCAGTATTTT
CASRPHRNWGTTDTQYF
>TRBD2|NA|TRBV4-2|14|TRBJ2-5
TGTGCCAGCAGCCAGGGGGGGGGGCAAGAGACCCAGTACTTC
CASSQGGGQETQYF
>NA|few|TRBV5-8|14|TRBJ2-5
TGTGCCAGCAGCTTGGGAGGACGTTGGGAGACCCAGTACTTC
CASSLGGRWETQYF
>NA|NA|TRBV28|14|TRBJ2-1
TGTGCCAGCAGTCTCACCCGGGAGCACAATGAGCAGTTCTTC
CASSLTREHNEQFF
>TRBD2|NA|TRBV10-3|18|TRBJ2-7
TGTGCCATCAGTGAGTCGAGGGTAGCGGGGACCTACGGGAACGAGCAGTACTTC
CAISESRVAGTYGNEQYF
>NA|few|TRBV28|10|TRBJ2-7
TGTGCCAGCAGGGGGCTCGAGCAGTACTTC
CASRGLEQYF
>TRBD2|NA|TRBV19|14|TRBJ2-7
TGTGCCAGTAGTATTGGACTAGCGGACTACGAGCAGTACTTC
CASSIGLADYEQYF
>NA|few|TRBV20-1|13|TRBJ2-5
TGCAGTGCTAGAGTGGGGCAGGGCGAGACCCAGTACTTC
CSARVGQGETQYF
>TRBD2|NA|TRBV20-1|14|TRBJ2-1
TGCGGTGCCACCGGGGCGGGACTAGCGAATGAGCAGTTCTTC
CGATGAGLANEQFF
>NA|NA|TRBV20-1|14|TRBJ2-2
TGCAGTGCTAGCAGGCAGGGAAACACCGGGGAGCTGTTTTTT
CSASRQGNTGELFF
>NA|NA|TRBV21-1|16|TRBJ2-7
TGTGCCAGCAGCAAAGCGACAGCGGGAGGGCCCTACGAGCAGTACTTC
CASSKATAGGPYEQYF
>TRBD2|NA|TRBV6-2/TRBV6-3|14|TRBJ2-7
TGTGCCAGCCTGGCACTAGCGGGTAGCAACGAGCAGTACTTC
CASLALAGSNEQYF
>NA|few|TRBV7-9|15|TRBJ2-3
TGTGCCAGCAGCTTACCGTCGAGAAGCACAGATACGCAGTATTTT
CASSLPSRSTDTQYF
>NA|NA|TRBV28|15|TRBJ2-5
TGTGCCAGCAGTTTAGATCGCAGGCTAGGGGAGACCCAGTACTTC
CASSLDRRLGETQYF
>TRBD2|NA|TRBV28|15|TRBJ2-7
TGTGCCAGCAGCACCGGACTAGCGGGAGCCTACGAGCAGTACTTC
CASSTGLAGAYEQYF
>NA|few|TRBV7-2|15|TRBJ2-7
TGTGCCAGCAGCTTAGTGTGGGCCCAGGGTTACGAGCAGTACTTC
CASSLVWAQGYEQYF
>NA|NA|TRBV5-4|16|TRBJ2-6
TGTGCCAGCAGCTTGGGCGGGGAAGCAGGGGCCAACGTCCTGACTTTC
CASSLGGEAGANVLTF
>NA|NA|TRBV6-1|11|TRBJ1-1
TGTGCCAGCATGGGTGCCACTGAAGCTTTCTTT
CASMGATEAFF
>TRBD1|NA|TRBV7-2|13|TRBJ1-2
TGTGCCAGCAGCTCGACAGGGGGCTCGGGCTACACCTTC
CASSSTGGSGYTF
>NA|NA|TRBV18|12|TRBJ1-1
TGTGCCAGCTCAAGGGGGAACACTGAAGCTTTCTTT
CASSRGNTEAFF
>NA|NA|TRBV7-2|13|TRBJ2-7
TGTGCCAGCAGCTTAGCCACAGGAGAGGCCCAGTACTTC
CASSLATGEAQYF
>TRBD2|NA|TRBV6-1|12|TRBJ2-2
TGTGCCAGCGGGAGGGTCACCGGGGAGCTGTTTTTT
CASGRVTGELFF
>NA|NA|TRBV20-1|13|TRBJ2-1
TGCAGTGCCCTCTGGGGACTCGGCAATGAGCAGTTCTTC
CSALWGLGNEQFF
>NA|few|TRBV6-1|14|TRBJ1-6
TGTGCCAGCAGTGAAGGCAGGGTGATTTCACCCCTCCACTTT
CASSEGRVISPLHF
>NA|NA|TRBV19|16|TRBJ2-3
TGTGCCAGTAGGCCCAGGGACGGGAGAATTACAGATACGCAGTATTTT
CASRPRDGRITDTQYF
>TRBD2|NA|TRBV5-1|15|TRBJ2-7
TGCGCCAGCAGACCTACTAGCGGGAGTTCCTACGAGCAGTACTTC
CASRPTSGSSYEQYF
>TRBD2|NA|TRBV28|16|TRBJ2-1
TGTGCCAGCGGCCCATGGAGCAGCGGGGGATACAATGAGCAGTTCTTC
CASGPWSSGGYNEQFF
>TRBD2|once|TRBV5-4|16|TRBJ2-1
TGTGCCAGCAGCTTGGCTAGGCTAGCGGGAGCCGATGAGCAGTTCTTC
CASSLARLAGADEQFF
>TRBD2|few|TRBV20-1|13|TRBJ2-3
TGCAGTGGTATAGCGGGAAGCACAGATACGCAGTATTTT
CSGIAGSTDTQYF
>NA|NA|TRBV28|15|TRBJ2-6
TGTGCCAGCAGTTTGTTTTCCCTCGGGGCCAACGTCCTGACTTTC
CASSLFSLGANVLTF
>NA|few|TRBV20-1|13|TRBJ2-3
TGCAGTGCTAGAACACCCGACGGAAGTACGCAGTATTTT
CSARTPDGSTQYF
>TRBD2|NA|TRBV20-1|13|TRBJ2-7
TGCAGTGCTTTAGCGGGAGGGTTCTACGAGCAGCACTTC
CSALAGGFYEQHF
>NA|NA|TRBV7-3|13|TRBJ2-7
TGTGCCAGCAGCTTAATACGGGGGAACGAGCAGTACTTC
CASSLIRGNEQYF
>TRBD1|few|TRBV7-3|14|TRBJ2-1
TGTGCCAGCAGCGTCCGGGACAGGGTTCATGAGCAGTTCTTC
CASSVRDRVHEQFF
>TRBD2|NA|TRBV28|15|TRBJ2-1
TGTGCCATCAAATCTCTAGCGGGAGCCTACAATGAGCAGTTCTTC
CAIKSLAGAYNEQFF
>TRBD2|NA|TRBV20-1|16|TRBJ2-4
TGCAGTGCTAGTCCAGGACTCGGGACTAGCGGAAACATTCAGTACTTC
CSASPGLGTSGNIQYF
>TRBD2|few|TRBV19|15|TRBJ2-7
TGTGCCAGTAGTATAGGAAGCGGGAGTTTGTACGAGCAGTACTTC
CASSIGSGSLYEQYF
>TRBD1|NA|TRBV18|14|TRBJ2-1
TGTGCCAGCTCACGAGACAGGGCGTCCAATGAGCAGTTCTTC
CASSRDRASNEQFF
>TRBD1|NA|TRBV28|15|TRBJ2-7
TGTGCCAGCAAGGGAGGGGGGACAGGGACCGTCGAGCAGTACTTC
CASKGGGTGTVEQYF
>TRBD2|NA|TRBV5-1|17|TRBJ2-5
TGCGCCAGCAGCTCGGGACTAGCGGGGACATCTTGGGAGACCCAGTACTTC
CASSSGLAGTSWETQYF
>TRBD2|NA|TRBV7-7|16|TRBJ2-3
TGTGCCAGCAGCCCGGGACTAGCGGGAGTCACAGATACGCAGTATTTT
CASSPGLAGVTDTQYF
>NA|few|TRBV15|17|TRBJ2-2
TGTGCCACCAGCAGAGATCGCCCAGGGCCGCGGACCGGGGAGCTGTTTTTT
CATSRDRPGPRTGELFF
>NA|few|TRBV7-9|17|TRBJ2-5
TGTGCCAGCAGCTTACCCCTCGACGCGGGGCCCCAAGAGACCCAGTACTTC
CASSLPLDAGPQETQYF
>TRBD2|NA|TRBV28|15|TRBJ2-4
TGTGCCAGCAGTTCCCCGCGGGAGGGCAAGGTAATCCAGTACTTC
CASSSPREGKVIQYF
>TRBD1|medium-sized|TRBV6-1|15|TRBJ2-5
TGTGCCAGCAGTGAACAAGGGGACAGGGTTGAGACCCAGTACTTC
CASSEQGDRVETQYF
>NA|NA|TRBV15|16|TRBJ1-1
TGTGCCACCAGCAGAGATCGGGTAGCGGGGACGACTGAAGCTTTCTTT
CATSRDRVAGTTEAFF
>TRBD1|NA|TRBV19|15|TRBJ1-1
TGTGCCAGTAGGACCAAACTACAGGGGGTGGCTGAAGCTTTCTTT
CASRTKLQGVAEAFF
>TRBD1|NA|TRBV28|14|TRBJ2-5
TGTGCCAGCAGCCCGGGACAGAGCAGAGAGACCCAGTACTTC
CASSPGQSRETQYF
>NA|NA|TRBV6-1|14|TRBJ1-2
TGTGCCAGCAGTGAAGGTTTGTCAGGGAATGGCTACACCTTC
CASSEGLSGNGYTF